This record looks at one T cell receptor beta chain sequence and its context. The target antigen is unknown. Libraries were prepared by immunoSEQ multiplex PCR; TCRdb keeps only in-frame clonotypes and omits some of them. Of some 190,000 clones listed, around 90% were seen once; the top ten hold roughly 2%. These data are taken from a study of T cell responses to AZD1222 COVID-19 vaccine. Overall study findings and caveats: Donors, mostly white British, included more females; clonal diversity was possibly underestimated. Baseline seropositivity occurred in only a handful of AZD1222 recipients. Compared with day 0, the breadth and depth of the Spike-specific TCR repertoire rose significantly after two doses of AZD1222. Repertoires were obtained solely post-peak T cell response.

The length of the CDR3 is 15 residues. Germline-derived CDR1 and CDR2 are SGHRS and YFSETQ. The V and J ends lost 0 bases and 7 bases respectively, with 13 bases between them. The rearrangement uses TRBV5-1 and TRBJ1-4; D unclear. The sample in question was peripheral blood, obtained 28 days after the second AZD1222 dose. The sequence was collected from an adult who received the AZD1222 COVID-19 vaccine. The CDR3 loop reads CASSLVGEAFEKLFF. The DNA for the CDR3 is TGCGCCAGCAGCTTGGTCGGGGAGGCATTTGAAAAACTGTTTTTT.